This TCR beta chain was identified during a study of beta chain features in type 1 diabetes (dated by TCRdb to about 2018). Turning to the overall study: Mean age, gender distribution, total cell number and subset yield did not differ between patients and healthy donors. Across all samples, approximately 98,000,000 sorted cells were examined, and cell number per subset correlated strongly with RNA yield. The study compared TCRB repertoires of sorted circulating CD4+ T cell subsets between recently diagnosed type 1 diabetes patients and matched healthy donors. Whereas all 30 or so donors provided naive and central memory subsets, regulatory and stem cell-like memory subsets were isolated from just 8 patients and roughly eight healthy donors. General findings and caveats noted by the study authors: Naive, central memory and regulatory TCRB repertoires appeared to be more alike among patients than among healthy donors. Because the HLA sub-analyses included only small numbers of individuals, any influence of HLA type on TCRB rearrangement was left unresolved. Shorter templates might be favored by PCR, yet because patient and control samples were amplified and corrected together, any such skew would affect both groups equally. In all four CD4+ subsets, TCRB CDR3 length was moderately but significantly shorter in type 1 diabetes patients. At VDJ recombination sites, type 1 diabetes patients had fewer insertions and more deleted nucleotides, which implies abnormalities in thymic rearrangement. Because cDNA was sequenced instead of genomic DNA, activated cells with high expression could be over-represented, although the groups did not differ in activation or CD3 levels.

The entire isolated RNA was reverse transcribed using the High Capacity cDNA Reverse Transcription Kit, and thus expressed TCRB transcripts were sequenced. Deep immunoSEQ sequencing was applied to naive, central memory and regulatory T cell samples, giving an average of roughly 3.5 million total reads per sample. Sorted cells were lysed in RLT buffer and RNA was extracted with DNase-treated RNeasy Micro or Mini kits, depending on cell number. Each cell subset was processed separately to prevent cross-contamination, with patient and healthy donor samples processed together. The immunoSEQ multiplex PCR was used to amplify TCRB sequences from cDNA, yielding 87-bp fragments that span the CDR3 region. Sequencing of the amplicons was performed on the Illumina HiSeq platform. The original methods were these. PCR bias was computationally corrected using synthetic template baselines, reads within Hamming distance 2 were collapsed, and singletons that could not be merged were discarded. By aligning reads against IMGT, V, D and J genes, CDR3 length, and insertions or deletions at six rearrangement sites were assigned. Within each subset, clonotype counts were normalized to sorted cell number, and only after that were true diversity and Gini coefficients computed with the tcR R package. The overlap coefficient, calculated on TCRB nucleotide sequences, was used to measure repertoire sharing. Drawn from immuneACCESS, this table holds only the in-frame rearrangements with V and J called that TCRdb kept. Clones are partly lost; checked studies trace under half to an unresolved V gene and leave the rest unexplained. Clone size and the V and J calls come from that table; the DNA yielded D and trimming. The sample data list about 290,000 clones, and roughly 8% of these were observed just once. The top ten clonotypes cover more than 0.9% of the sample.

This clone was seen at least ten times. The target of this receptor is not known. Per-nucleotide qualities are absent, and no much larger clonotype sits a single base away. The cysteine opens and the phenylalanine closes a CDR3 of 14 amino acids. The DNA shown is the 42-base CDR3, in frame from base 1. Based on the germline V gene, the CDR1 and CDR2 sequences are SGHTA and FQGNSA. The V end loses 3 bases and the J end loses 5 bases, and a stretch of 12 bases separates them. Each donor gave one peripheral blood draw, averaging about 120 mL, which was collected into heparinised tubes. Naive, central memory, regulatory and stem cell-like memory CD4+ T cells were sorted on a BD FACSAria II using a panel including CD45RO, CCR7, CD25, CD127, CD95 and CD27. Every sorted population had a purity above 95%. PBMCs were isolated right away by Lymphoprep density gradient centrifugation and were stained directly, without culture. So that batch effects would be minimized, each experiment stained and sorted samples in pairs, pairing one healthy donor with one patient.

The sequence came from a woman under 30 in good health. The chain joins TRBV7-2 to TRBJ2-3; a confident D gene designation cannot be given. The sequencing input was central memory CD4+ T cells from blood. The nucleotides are TGTGCCAGCAGCTTCAGGCTTATGGTAGATACGCAGTATTTT. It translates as CASSFRLMVDTQYF.